This T cell receptor (beta chain) originates from a study of T cell changes during pregnancy in multiple sclerosis. Assay: immunoSEQ multiplex PCR; the TCRdb copy retains only in-frame clones and omits some. The sample records 60,000 to 85,000 clones, around 94% being singletons. Germline trimming cut 6 bases from V and 4 bases from J; bases unmatched to any gene: 6. The CDR3 is made up of 14 amino acids. The germline V gene encodes CDR1 LGHNT and CDR2 FRNRAP. The chain joins TRBV12-5 to TRBJ1-2; TRBD1 matches at 9 bases. Sequencing was performed on peripheral blood, taken in the third trimester of pregnancy. The sequence derives from a female donor with multiple sclerosis, enrolled in a pregnancy study. As DNA, the CDR3 is TGTGCTAGTGGCTTACAGGGGGCGAGCTATGGCTACACCTTC. Its translation is CASGLQGASYGYTF.